One sample yielded the 20 T cell receptor beta chains listed below, sequenced in a study of blood T cells in healthy people across ages. Then a second PCR, running about 6 to 11 cycles, was carried out with a sample-barcoded 5' primer and a J-beta primer mix. TCRdb re-analysed the 5' RACE reads in MiXCR, keeping a single row per CDR3 protein. Of more than 650,000 distinct CDR3 sequences listed, around 24% are singletons. This sample was shared with a second study, whose subject was T cells of mothers and their children.

Sample: blood. The receptors shown here come from a boy aged 5 to 17 in good health.

The CDR3 loop reads CSASPKGRSQPQHF. The CDR3 DNA follows: TGCAGTGCTAGTCCAAAGGGCCGGAGTCAGCCCCAGCATTTT. The chain combines TRBV20-1 with TRBJ1-5; unclear D gene. With 3 bases removed from V and 6 bases from J, the gap between germline ends came to 15 bases. Per the germline V gene, CDR1 is DFQATT and CDR2 is SNEGSKA (reference sequence). The CDR3 has 14 residues.

This clonotype was detected only a few times. The CDR3 sequence: CASSQGSGDGNTIYF. CDR3 nucleotide sequence: TGTGCCAGCAGCCAAGGTTCCGGGGATGGAAACACCATATATTTT. The V call is TRBV3-1, the J call TRBJ1-3; the D is unclear. Germline-derived CDR1 and CDR2 are LGHDT and YNNKEL (reference sequence). The CDR3 totals 15 residues. Deletions cut 1 base from V and 3 bases from J, with 10 bases between.

This clonotype showed up many times. The V and J genes are TRBV5-1 and TRBJ2-5; 8 bases are a match to TRBD1. Germline trimming cut 0 bases from V and 5 bases from J; bases unmatched to any gene: 9. The CDR3 runs to 16 residues. The germline V gene has CDR1 SGHRS and CDR2 YFSETQ. CDR3 residues: CASSLGPGQGGETQYF. CDR3 sequence (DNA): TGCGCCAGCAGCTTGGGCCCCGGACAGGGTGGCGAGACCCAGTACTTC.

The chain recombines TRBV24-1 with TRBJ2-7; no firm D call. This CDR3 spans 13 amino acids. Germline CDR1 and CDR2: KGHDR and SFDVKD. Trimming removed 2 bases at V and 4 bases at J, with 8 bases between. The CDR3 DNA reads TGTGCCACCAGTGATTCGGCCTTTTACGAGCAGTACTTC. Its translation is CATSDSAFYEQYF.

This clonotype was observed a handful of times. The rearrangement links TRBV4-2 to TRBJ2-1; tentative D call: TRBD1 (5 bases). Gene TRBJ2-7 matches the end of the DNA better, so the J call may be wrong. CDR3 size: 15 residues. In germline, CDR1 is LGHNA, CDR2 YNFKEQ. CDR3 coding DNA: TGTGCCAGCAGCCAAGCCCCGGACACCTTCTACGAGCAGTACTTC. Amino acid sequence: CASSQAPDTFYEQYF.

This clonotype was picked up one time. The chain employs TRBV3-1 and TRBJ2-3, with D unresolved. The germline V gene has CDR1 LGHDT and CDR2 YNNKEL (reference sequence). V dropped 6 bases and J dropped 4 bases, with 14 bases sitting between them. This CDR3 region has 14 residues. The CDR3 DNA reads as TGTGCCAGCAGTCCCCCGGCGGTGGCAGATACGCAGTATTTT. Residues: CASSPPAVADTQYF.

This clonotype was found a few times. This chain uses TRBV12-3 or TRBV12-4 with TRBJ1-6; tentative D call: TRBD1 (6 bases). Trimming left V 7 bases short and J 8 bases short, with 15 bases between. The CDR3 runs 14 residues. DNA for the CDR3: TGTGCCAGCACCCAGCGGGAGGGGGATTCACCCCTCCACTTT. Amino acids: CASTQREGDSPLHF.

The sample holds a few counts of this clonotype. The chain couples TRBV12-3 or TRBV12-4 to TRBJ1-2; no definite D call. The CDR3 covers 15 residues. The V gene lost 5 bases and the J gene lost 8 bases, with 21 bases spanning the gap. This CDR3 reads CASSPSDGPNGGYTF. CDR3 bases: TGTGCCAGCAGTCCATCGGACGGACCAAACGGGGGCTACACCTTC.

There are a few counts of this clonotype. The chain has TRBV12-3 or TRBV12-4 and TRBJ1-4, with a weak D call TRBD1 (5 bases). This CDR3 is 12 amino acids long. The V end lost 4 bases, the J end lost 7 bases, and 7 bases lay between the germline ends. This CDR3 is CASSWGGEKLFF. The CDR3 bases are TGTGCCAGCAGTTGGGGGGGTGAAAAACTGTTTTTT.

This sequence joins TRBV4-1 and TRBJ2-2; no reliable D call. This CDR3 is built from 15 residues. V lost 4 bases and J 4 bases, leaving 13 bases between the germline ends. Looked up from germline, CDR1 is MGHRA and CDR2 is YSYEKL. The CDR3 reads CASSPDVPLTGELFF. The CDR3 DNA reads TGCGCCAGCAGCCCGGACGTCCCTCTCACCGGGGAGCTGTTTTTT.

V is TRBV2 and J is TRBJ2-3; 8 positions match TRBD2. CDR3 length: 14 amino acids. Looked up from germline, CDR1 is SNHLY and CDR2 is FYNNEI. With 5 bases clipped from V and 10 bases from J, the junction kept 11 bases outside the gene matches. Here the CDR3 DNA reads TGTGCCAGCAGTCCTCGGGGGGGCCTGGATGCGCAGTATTTT. Translating it yields CASSPRGGLDAQYF.

This clonotype was observed a handful of times. The rearrangement joins TRBV7-3 to TRBJ2-1; the D is unclear. The germline CDR1 and CDR2 sequences are SGHTA and FQGTGA. Trimming stripped 4 bases from V and 0 bases from J, with 10 bases between. The CDR3 length is 15 residues. The CDR3 spells CASSYDSYSYNEQFF. CDR3 coding DNA: TGTGCCAGCAGCTATGACTCTTACTCCTACAATGAGCAGTTCTTC.

The chain has TRBV28 and TRBJ1-1; 7 bases match TRBD1. This CDR3 has 14 residues. V shed 7 bases and J 4 bases; nucleotides not matched to a gene: 9. Germline assignment: CDR1 MDHEN and CDR2 SYDVKM. This CDR3 reads CASKDREVGTEAFF. CDR3 bases: TGTGCCAGCAAAGACAGGGAGGTCGGCACTGAAGCTTTCTTT.

V and J are TRBV29-1 and TRBJ1-2; TRBD1 matches 9 bases. Looked up from germline, CDR1 is SQVTM and CDR2 is ANQGSEA. V trimming: 6 bases; J trimming: 7 bases; junction bases outside the gene matches: 12. The CDR3 runs to 14 residues. The CDR3 loop reads CSVESPGQGSGYTF. CDR3 sequence (DNA): TGCAGCGTAGAAAGTCCGGGACAGGGAAGTGGCTACACCTTC. The complete variable domain, with remaining parts taken from reference TRBV29-1 and TRBJ1-2, reads SAVISQKPSRDICQRGTSLTIQCQVDSQVTMMFWYRQQPGQSLTLIATANQGSEATYESGFVIDKFPISRPNLTFSTLTVSNMSPEDSSIYLCSVESPGQGSGYTFGSGTRLTVV.

The chain is built from TRBV20-1 and TRBJ2-4, with a weak D call TRBD2 (6 bases). Trimming stripped 1 base from V and 0 bases from J, with 7 bases between. Germline assignment: CDR1 DFQATT and CDR2 SNEGSKA (reference sequence). The CDR3 length is 14 residues. The DNA of the CDR3 is TGCAGTGCTAGAGTGGGGGGAGCCAAAAACATTCAGTACTTC. Translated, it gives CSARVGGAKNIQYF.

This clonotype was seen a few times. V gene TRBV24-1 combines with J gene TRBJ2-5; 8 nucleotides line up with TRBD2. With V trimmed by 3 bases and J by 4 bases, 3 bases remained unmatched. Germline CDR1 KGHDR, CDR2 SFDVKD. The CDR3 is made up of 14 amino acids. Here the CDR3 DNA reads TGTGCCACCAGTGATAGGACTAGCTCAGAGACCCAGTACTTC. Residues: CATSDRTSSETQYF.

This clonotype has more than one count but fewer than ten. This chain connects TRBV10-3 to TRBJ2-3; 10 bases fit TRBD2. With 6 bases clipped from V and 7 bases from J, the junction kept 7 bases outside the gene matches. There are 14 residues in the CDR3. Germline V gene sequence: CDR1 ENHRY, CDR2 SYGVKD. The CDR3 DNA reads as TGTGCCATCAGGTCTAGCGGGAGTGGGTATACGCAGTATTTT. The encoded protein is CAIRSSGSGYTQYF.

This chain uses TRBV13 with TRBJ1-6; 9 bases line up with TRBD1. V shed 5 bases, J shed 10 bases, and the junction held 9 bases outside the gene matches. Germline V lookup: CDR1 PRHDT, CDR2 FYEKMQ (reference sequence). This CDR3 has 15 amino acids. CDR3 sequence: CASSVTGTGWSPLHF. In DNA form, the CDR3 reads TGTGCCAGCAGCGTCACCGGGACAGGGTGGTCACCCCTCCACTTT.

The V gene is TRBV21-1, the J gene TRBJ2-7; the table's TRBD1 call for D was not verified on the DNA. TRBJ2-1 explains the end of the DNA better; the J call may be wrong. TRBV21-1 is described as a pseudogene. The CDR3 consists of 15 residues. CDR3 nucleotides: TGTGCCAGCAGCTCGGGACCCAAGTGCTACAATGAGCAGTTCTTC. Its protein is CASSSGPKCYNEQFF.

This clonotype came up a few times. This rearrangement joins TRBV20-1 to TRBJ2-1, with D perhaps TRBD2 (5 bases). There are 16 residues in the CDR3. Germline V CDR1 and CDR2: DFQATT, SNEGSKA (reference sequence). V was clipped by 0 bases and J by 1 base, with 13 bases between them. The CDR3, as DNA: TGCAGTGCTAGAGAGGCCCCTAGCAGGTCCTACAATGAGCAGTTCTTC. Its translation is CSAREAPSRSYNEQFF.